Sequencing of this TCR beta chain was carried out in a study of T cell responses to AZD1222 COVID-19 vaccine. Some clones are missing from TCRdb's copy, which holds only in-frame ones; the method was immunoSEQ multiplex PCR. The sample consists of 100,000 or so clones, 80% to 95% of them appearing once. The CDR3 runs 16 residues. The germline V gene encodes CDR1 SGHNT and CDR2 YYREEE (reference sequence). The V end was cut by 0 bases, the J end by 0 bases, with 11 bases between. The chain combines TRBV5-4 with TRBJ2-3, with no clear D. The receptor was isolated from an adult in good health. Sequenced here: peripheral blood, sampled on day 0 of AZD1222 vaccination. The CDR3 spells CASSLARETSTDTQYF. Here the CDR3 DNA reads TGTGCCAGCAGCTTGGCTCGAGAGACTAGCACAGATACGCAGTATTTT.